The clone carrying this TCR beta chain came up many times. No antigen is known for it. TCRdb re-derived calls from the RT-PCR reads in MiXCR, one entry per CDR3 protein. The data hold fewer than 400,000 distinct CDR3 sequences, with 21% observed a single time. Trimming shortened V by 6 bases and J by 2 bases, and 13 bases separated the two germline ends. The germline V gene encodes CDR1 MNHEY and CDR2 SVGEGT. The CDR3 length is 14 residues. The sample comes from a study of response to subunit inactivated influenza vaccine. Study results and caveats: The authors suggested that every seasonal influenza vaccination recruits few new T cells.

The sequence was collected from a man between 45 and 75 years old who received an inactivated influenza vaccine. The material sequenced was PBMCs from blood, taken around 22 months after vaccination. The chain has TRBV6-2 or TRBV6-3 and TRBJ1-2; no reliable D call. CDR3 in DNA: TGTGCCAGCAGCGACGGGCAGAGGAACTATGGCTACACCTTC. As protein: CASSDGQRNYGYTF.